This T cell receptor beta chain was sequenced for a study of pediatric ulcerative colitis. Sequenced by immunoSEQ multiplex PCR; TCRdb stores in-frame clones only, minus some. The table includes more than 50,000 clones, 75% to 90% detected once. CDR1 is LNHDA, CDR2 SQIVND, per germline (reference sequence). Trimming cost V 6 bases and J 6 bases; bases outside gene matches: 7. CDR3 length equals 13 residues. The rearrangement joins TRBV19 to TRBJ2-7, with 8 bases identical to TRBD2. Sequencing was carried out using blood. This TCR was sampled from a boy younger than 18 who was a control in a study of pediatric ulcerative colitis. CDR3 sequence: CASRPGLVGEQYF. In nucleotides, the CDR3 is TGTGCCAGTAGACCGGGACTAGTGGGCGAGCAGTACTTC. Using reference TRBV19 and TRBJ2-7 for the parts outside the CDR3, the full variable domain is DGGITQSPKYLFRKEGQNVTLSCEQNLNHDAMYWYRQDPGQGLRLIYYSQIVNDFQKGDIAEGYSVSREKKESFPLTVTSAQKNPTAFYLCASRPGLVGEQYFGPGTRLTVT.